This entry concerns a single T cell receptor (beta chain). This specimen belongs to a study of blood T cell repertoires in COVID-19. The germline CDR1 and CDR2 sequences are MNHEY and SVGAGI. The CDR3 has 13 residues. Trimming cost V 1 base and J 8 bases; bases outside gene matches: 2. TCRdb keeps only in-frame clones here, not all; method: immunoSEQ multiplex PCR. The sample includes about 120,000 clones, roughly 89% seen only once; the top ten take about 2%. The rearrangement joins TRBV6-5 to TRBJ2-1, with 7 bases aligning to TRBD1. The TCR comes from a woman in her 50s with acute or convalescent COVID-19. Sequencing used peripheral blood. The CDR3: CASSYYDRDEQFF. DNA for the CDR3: TGTGCCAGCAGTTACTACGACAGGGATGAGCAGTTCTTC.